This TCR beta chain was captured in a study of human T cells and chemical hapten exposure. Time point indicated: pre-sensitization, week 0. The treatment: therapeutic diphenylcyclopropenone sensitization with weekly scalp DPC. Donors were 18 to 70-year-old alopecia patients suitable for DPC. Via MiXCR, TCRdb re-called the RACE reads, giving one row per CDR3 protein. The sample has 250,000 or so distinct CDR3 sequences, approximately 8% seen once; the top ten hold 1.2%. This CDR3 has 16 residues. With 3 bases clipped from V and 7 bases from J, the junction kept 10 bases outside the gene matches. Germline V lookup: CDR1 SGHDT, CDR2 YYEEEE.

The chain recombines TRBV5-6 with TRBJ1-5, with 10 positions matching TRBD1. The starting material was whole blood, obtained in connection with sensitization to the hapten diphenylcyclopropenone (DPC). This TCR was sampled from a man between 18 and 29 years old with alopecia areata. Some clones in this sample may be carry-over from other donors' samples. The CDR3 region has the DNA TGTGCCAGCAGCTACTGGGACAGGGGTCAGCGGCAGCCCCAGCATTTT. Its translation is CASSYWDRGQRQPQHF.